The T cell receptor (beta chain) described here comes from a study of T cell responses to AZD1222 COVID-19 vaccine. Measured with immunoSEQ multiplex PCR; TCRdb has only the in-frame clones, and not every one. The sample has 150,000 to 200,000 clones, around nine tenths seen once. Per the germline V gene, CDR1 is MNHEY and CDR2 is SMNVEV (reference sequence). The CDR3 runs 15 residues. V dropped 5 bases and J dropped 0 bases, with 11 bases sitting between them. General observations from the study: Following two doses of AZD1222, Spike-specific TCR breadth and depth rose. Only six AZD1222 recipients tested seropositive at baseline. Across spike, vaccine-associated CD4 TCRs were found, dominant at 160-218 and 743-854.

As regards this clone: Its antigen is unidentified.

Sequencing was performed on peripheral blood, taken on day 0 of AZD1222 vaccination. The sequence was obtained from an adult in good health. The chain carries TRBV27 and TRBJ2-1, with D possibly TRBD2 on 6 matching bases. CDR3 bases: TGTGCCAGCAGTCGTAGCGGCAGCTCCTACAATGAGCAGTTCTTC. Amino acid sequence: CASSRSGSSYNEQFF.